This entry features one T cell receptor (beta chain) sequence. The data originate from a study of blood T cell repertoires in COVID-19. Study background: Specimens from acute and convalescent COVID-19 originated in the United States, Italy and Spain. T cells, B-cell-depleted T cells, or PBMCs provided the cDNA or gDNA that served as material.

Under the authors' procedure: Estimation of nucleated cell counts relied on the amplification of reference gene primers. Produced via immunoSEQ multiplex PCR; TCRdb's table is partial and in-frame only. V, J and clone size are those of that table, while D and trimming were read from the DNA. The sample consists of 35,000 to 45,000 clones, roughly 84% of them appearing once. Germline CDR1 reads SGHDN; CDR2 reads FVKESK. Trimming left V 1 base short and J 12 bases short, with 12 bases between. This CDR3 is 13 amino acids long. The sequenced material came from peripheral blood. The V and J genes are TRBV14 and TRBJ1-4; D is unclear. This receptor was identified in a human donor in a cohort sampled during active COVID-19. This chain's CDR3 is CASSQAPSRELFF. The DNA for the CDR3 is TGTGCCAGCAGCCAAGCCCCCAGTCGGGAACTGTTTTTT.